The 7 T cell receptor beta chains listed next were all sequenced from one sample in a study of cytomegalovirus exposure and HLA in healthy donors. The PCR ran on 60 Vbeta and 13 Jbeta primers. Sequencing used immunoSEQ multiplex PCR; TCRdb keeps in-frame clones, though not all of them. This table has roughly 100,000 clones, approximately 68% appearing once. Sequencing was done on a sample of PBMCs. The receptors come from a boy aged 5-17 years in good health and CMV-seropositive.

CDR3 in amino acids: CASKRQSSSYNEQFF. The DNA for the CDR3 is TGTGCCAGCAAACGACAATCGAGCTCCTACAATGAGCAGTTCTTC. This chain joins TRBV7-2 and TRBJ2-1; D is undetermined. Germline V gene lookup returns CDR1 SGHTA and CDR2 FQGNSA. This CDR3 region has 15 residues. V was pared by 7 bases and J by 0 bases, with 13 bases between.

The CDR3 spells CASQTLTGTGPYEQYF. DNA for the CDR3: TGTGCCAGTCAAACACTCACCGGGACAGGTCCCTACGAGCAGTACTTC. The V gene is TRBV19, the J gene TRBJ2-7, with 8 bases matching TRBD1. The ends lost 8 bases at V and 2 bases at J; junction bases unmatched: 14. This CDR3 region has 16 residues. Germline V lookup: CDR1 LNHDA, CDR2 SQIVND (reference sequence).

Here the CDR3 DNA reads TGCGCCAGCAGCTTTACCGGGACAGGGGATGGCACTGAAGCTTTCTTT. This translates into CASSFTGTGDGTEAFF. This rearrangement joins TRBV5-1 to TRBJ1-1; 10 bases match TRBD1. Germline assignment: CDR1 SGHRS and CDR2 YFSETQ. V shed 2 bases, J shed 4 bases, and the junction held 8 bases outside the gene matches. The CDR3 has 16 residues.

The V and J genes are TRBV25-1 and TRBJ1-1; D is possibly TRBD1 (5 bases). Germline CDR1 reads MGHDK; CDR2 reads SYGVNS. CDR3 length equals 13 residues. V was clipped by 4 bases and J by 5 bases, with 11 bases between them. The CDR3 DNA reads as TGTGCCAGCAGTGCCCGACGGGGGACTGAAGCTTTCTTT. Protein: CASSARRGTEAFF.

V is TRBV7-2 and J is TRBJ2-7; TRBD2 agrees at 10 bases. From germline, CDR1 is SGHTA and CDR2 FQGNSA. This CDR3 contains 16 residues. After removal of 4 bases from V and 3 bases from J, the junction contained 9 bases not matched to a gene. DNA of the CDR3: TGTGCCAGCAGCTCCCGACTAGCGGGTCTGCACTACGAGCAGTACTTC. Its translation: CASSSRLAGLHYEQYF.

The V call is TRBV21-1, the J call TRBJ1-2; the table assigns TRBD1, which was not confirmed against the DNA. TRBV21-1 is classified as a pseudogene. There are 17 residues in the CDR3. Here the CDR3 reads CASRPEGVERGKDGYTF. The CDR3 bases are TGTGCCAGCAGGCCAGAGGGTGTGGAAAGGGGGAAGGATGGCTACACCTTC.

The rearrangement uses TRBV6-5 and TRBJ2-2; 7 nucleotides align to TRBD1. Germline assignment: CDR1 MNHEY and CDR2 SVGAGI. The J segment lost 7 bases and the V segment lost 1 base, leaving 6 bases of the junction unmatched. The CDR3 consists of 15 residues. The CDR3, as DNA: TGTGCCAGCAGTTACTTGAGGGGGCAAAACGGGGAGCTGTTTTTT. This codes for CASSYLRGQNGELFF.